The 7 T cell receptor beta chains below were found in one sample sequenced in a study of early T cells in non-severe SARS-CoV-2 infection. TCRdb re-analysed the 5' RACE reads in MiXCR, keeping a single row per CDR3 protein. This sample has some 39,000 distinct CDR3 sequences, with more than 6.5% found just once. Sequencing was done on a sample of whole blood. These TCRs come from an adult who was a healthcare worker with PCR-confirmed SARS-CoV-2 infection or an uninfected control (not recorded which).

V and J are TRBV10-3 and TRBJ2-1; D remains ambiguous. The CDR3 sequence is 13 residues long. V dropped 6 bases and J dropped 3 bases, with 9 bases sitting between them. The germline V gene encodes CDR1 ENHRY and CDR2 SYGVKD. Here the CDR3 DNA reads TGTGCCATCAGACCGACTGACTACAATGAGCAGTTCTTC. This translates into CAIRPTDYNEQFF.

This clonotype occurred a few times. The chain combines TRBV28 with TRBJ2-7; D possibly corresponds to TRBD1 (5 bases). CDR1 is MDHEN, CDR2 SYDVKM, per germline. The CDR3 runs 16 residues. V was trimmed by 5 bases and J by 2 bases, leaving 19 bases between them. As DNA, the CDR3 is TGTGCCAGCAGTCCCAATGATTGGGGCCTAACCTACGAGCAGTACTTC. It specifies CASSPNDWGLTYEQYF.

A few counts support this clonotype. The CDR3 loop reads CSARDPTRRNTGELFF. The CDR3 coding sequence is TGCAGTGCTAGAGATCCCACCAGGAGGAACACCGGGGAGCTGTTTTTT. V is TRBV20-1 and J is TRBJ2-2; D unresolved. The V gene lost 0 bases and the J gene lost 1 base, with 12 bases spanning the gap. The CDR3 is made up of 16 amino acids. CDR1 is DFQATT, CDR2 SNEGSKA, per germline (reference sequence).

This clonotype was detected ten times or more. The chain employs TRBV4-3 and TRBJ2-2; D not certain. The V gene lost 1 base and the J gene lost 6 bases, with 9 bases spanning the gap. In germline, CDR1 is LGHNA, CDR2 YSLEER. The CDR3 runs 14 residues. The CDR3 DNA is TGCGCCAGCAGCCAAGTATCGGGCCCCGGGGAGCTGTTTTTT. Translating it yields CASSQVSGPGELFF.

This clonotype was seen repeatedly, ten times or more. The chain has TRBV20-1 and TRBJ1-5, with a weak D call TRBD1 (5 bases). Between the trimmed V and J ends, which lost 6 bases and 6 bases, there was a span of 18 bases. CDR3 length: 14 amino acids. Germline CDR1 is DFQATT and CDR2 is SNEGSKA (reference sequence). CDR3 loop: CSATFGGAGQPQHF. The CDR3 DNA reads as TGCAGTGCAACGTTCGGAGGGGCAGGTCAGCCCCAGCATTTT.

This clonotype was counted at least ten times. The rearrangement uses TRBV4-3 and TRBJ2-2; D uncertain. The length of the CDR3 is 14 residues. The V gene's germline CDR1 is LGHNA and CDR2 YSLEER. Trimming stripped 4 bases from V and 0 bases from J, with 6 bases between. The CDR3 region is CASSRQANTGELFF. DNA of the CDR3: TGCGCCAGCAGCCGCCAGGCGAACACCGGGGAGCTGTTTTTT.

This sequence joins TRBV2 and TRBJ2-7; perhaps D is TRBD1 or TRBD2 (5 bases each). The length of the CDR3 is 11 residues. V was trimmed by 8 bases and J by 5 bases, leaving 10 bases between them. The germline V gene has CDR1 SNHLY and CDR2 FYNNEI. The chain's CDR3 is CASPQGHEQYF. The CDR3 DNA reads as TGTGCCAGCCCGCAGGGACACGAGCAGTACTTC.